This TCR beta chain is from a study of T cells in Graves' hyperthyroidism and ophthalmopathy. Authors of the study amplified TCR beta CDR3 regions from RNA transcripts. A set of HTBI primers served as the primers for a first-round RT-PCR of the TCR CDR3. TCRdb ran MiXCR on the multiplex PCR reads and lists one entry per CDR3 protein. The sample shows about 400,000 distinct CDR3 sequences, approximately 15% of them seen only once. This CDR3 contains 14 residues. Trimming removed 1 base from V and 3 bases from J, with 7 bases in between. From germline, CDR1 is SGHAT and CDR2 FQNNGV. There are many counts of this clonotype.

The sequencing input was blood. The chain employs TRBV11-2 and TRBJ2-1; D call uncertain. This clonotype was sampled from a man aged 18 to 35 with Graves' ophthalmopathy. The CDR3 reads CASSLGGIYNEQFF. The CDR3 nucleotides are TGTGCCAGCAGCTTAGGAGGTATCTACAATGAGCAGTTCTTC.